This TCR beta chain is from a study of T cells after yellow fever vaccination. Study as a whole: Low-cell-number fractions underwent preparation using SMART-Seq v4 Ultra Low Input.

Each CDR3 protein gets one entry after TCRdb re-called the 5' RACE reads with MiXCR. The table records 300,000 to 350,000 distinct CDR3 sequences, around 8.1% of them present only once. V gave up 0 bases and J gave up 4 bases, with 17 bases separating them. The germline V gene has CDR1 SGHRS and CDR2 YFSETQ. CDR3 length equals 17 residues. The study, taken as a whole, reports: The bulk population could contribute abundant contaminating clonotypes to FACS-sorted repertoires.

This clonotype was picked up a small number of times. No antigen is known for it. The specimen comprised PBMCs, sampled roughly seven weeks after the first yellow fever vaccination. This sequence was found in a man between 18 and 35 years old who received the YFV17D yellow fever vaccine. The chain employs TRBV5-1 and TRBJ1-5; perhaps TRBD1 as D (5 bases). CDR3 bases: TGCGCCAGCAGCTTGGCCCCCGGGGGGATGACGAATCAGCCCCAGCATTTT. Its translation: CASSLAPGGMTNQPQHF.